This T cell receptor (beta chain) was observed in a study of blood T cell repertoires in COVID-19. Study-level background: T cells, B-cell-depleted T cells, or PBMCs provided the cDNA or gDNA that served as material.

Germline V gene data show CDR1 as MNHEY and CDR2 as SVGAGI. V dropped 8 bases and J dropped 2 bases, with 16 bases sitting between them. CDR3 size: 15 residues. Some clones are missing from TCRdb's copy, which holds only in-frame ones; the method was immunoSEQ multiplex PCR. Of 350,000 to 400,000 clones in the sample, around 90% were seen once. The chain uses TRBV6-5 and TRBJ1-3; no firm D call. The sequence derives from a woman younger than 45 with COVID-19, enrolled during active disease. The sample taken for sequencing was peripheral blood. The DNA for the CDR3 is TGTGCCAGCTCCACCGGGGTAAAGGCTGGAAACACCATATATTTT. This gives the protein CASSTGVKAGNTIYF.